This TCR beta chain is drawn from a study of shared clonotypes between healthy human individuals. J was trimmed by 3 bases and V by 5 bases; bases with no gene match: 9. This CDR3 has 15 residues. From germline, CDR1 is SGHAT and CDR2 FQNNGV. The assay was run at deep level. Repertoires were generated with immunoSEQ multiplex PCR, while TCRdb's copy carries only in-frame clones and drops some. Seen here are about 820,000 clones, nearly 95% observed once, and the top ten hold about 25%. Study results and limitations: Rarefaction demonstrated incomplete sorted-subset sequencing despite large depth.

With respect to this clone: Its matching antigen is unknown.

Terminally differentiated effector memory CD45RA+ cells were excluded by CCR7 positive selection of CD45RO-negative cells. Donors were Caucasian adults residing in Nashville, Tennessee, USA. This TCR was recovered from a man aged 25-40 years in good health. Sequencing was done on a sample of naive CD8+ T cells sorted from blood. The V call is TRBV11-2, the J call TRBJ2-7, with 8 positions matching TRBD2. Here the CDR3 reads CASSLGAGGDYEQYF. Written as DNA, the CDR3 is TGTGCCAGCAGCCTAGGTGCGGGAGGCGACTACGAGCAGTACTTC.